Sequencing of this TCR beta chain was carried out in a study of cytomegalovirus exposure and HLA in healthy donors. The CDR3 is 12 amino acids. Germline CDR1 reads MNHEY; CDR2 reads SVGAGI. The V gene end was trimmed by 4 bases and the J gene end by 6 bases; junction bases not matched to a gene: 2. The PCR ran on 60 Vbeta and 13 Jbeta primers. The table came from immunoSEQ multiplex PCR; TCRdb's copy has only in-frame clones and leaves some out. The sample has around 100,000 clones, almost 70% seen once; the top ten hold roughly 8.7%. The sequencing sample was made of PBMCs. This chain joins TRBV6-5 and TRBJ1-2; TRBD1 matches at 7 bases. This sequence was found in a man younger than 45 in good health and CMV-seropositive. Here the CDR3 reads CASSLTGDGYTF. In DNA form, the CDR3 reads TGTGCCAGCAGTTTAACAGGGGATGGCTACACCTTC.